The 2 T cell receptor beta chains listed next were all sequenced from one sample in a study of OX40 agonist ivuxolimab in advanced cancers. Preparation of the library involved the immunoSEQ multiplex PCR assay. Drawn from immuneACCESS, this table holds only the in-frame rearrangements with V and J called that TCRdb kept. Clones are partly lost; checked studies trace under half to an unresolved V gene and leave the rest unexplained. The sample table records around 92,000 clones; roughly 94% of these occur just once. About 0.17% of the sample is taken by the ten largest. The sequencing used CD4+ or CD8+ T cells sorted from blood, collected in a trial of the OX40 agonist ivuxolimab. The receptor source for this set is an adult with an advanced solid tumor such as melanoma, head and neck, liver or kidney cancer.

V is TRBV18 and J is TRBJ2-7; D may be TRBD2 (5 bases). V gave up 3 bases and J gave up 0 bases, with 18 bases separating them. The CDR3 sequence is 17 residues long. Germline CDR1 reads KGHSH; CDR2 reads LQKENI. The CDR3 DNA reads TGTGCCAGCTCACCTTGGCCCGCGGGCTCTAGCTCCTACGAGCAGTACTTC. As protein: CASSPWPAGSSSYEQYF.

The rearrangement links TRBV9 to TRBJ2-7, with a weak D call TRBD2 (6 bases). From germline, CDR1 is SGDLS and CDR2 YYNGEE. This CDR3 region has 15 residues. V was cut by 0 bases and J by 0 bases, with 10 bases left in between. The CDR3 nucleotides read TGTGCCAGCAGCGTAGTGGCGGGACTCTCCTACGAGCAGTACTTC. Its protein is CASSVVAGLSYEQYF.